These 20 T cell receptor beta chains were all obtained from the same sample, sequenced in a study of T cell responses to AZD1222 COVID-19 vaccine. The data were produced by immunoSEQ multiplex PCR, yet TCRdb's version contains in-frame clones alone and is incomplete. The sample lists 90,000 to 140,000 clones, roughly 89% seen once, with roughly two fifths in the top ten. The sequences come from peripheral blood, collected 28 days after the second AZD1222 dose. The receptors here all came from an adult who received the AZD1222 COVID-19 vaccine.

The genes are TRBV19 and TRBJ2-2, with D tentatively TRBD1 or TRBD2 (5 bases each). The CDR3 sequence is 13 residues long. Germline V lookup: CDR1 LNHDA, CDR2 SQIVND (reference sequence). Deletions cut 5 bases from V and 6 bases from J, with 10 bases between. The DNA of the CDR3 is TGTGCCAGTAGTGCGCAGGGAGCCGGGGAGCTGTTTTTT. This translates into CASSAQGAGELFF.

This clone showed up just once. This chain links TRBV25-1 with TRBJ2-1; no reliable D call. V shed 4 bases and J shed 4 bases, with 17 bases lying between them. CDR3 length: 16 amino acids. Germline assignment: CDR1 MGHDK and CDR2 SYGVNS. CDR3 coding DNA: TGTGCCAGCAGTGCCTTCTACGGCGACGAGTACAATGAGCAGTTCTTC. Translating gives CASSAFYGDEYNEQFF.

The chain combines TRBV2 with TRBJ2-7, with D perhaps matching TRBD1 (6 bases). V was cut by 3 bases and J by 2 bases, with 8 bases left in between. CDR3 length equals 13 residues. CDR1 is SNHLY and CDR2 is FYNNEI in the germline V gene. CDR3 DNA sequence: TGTGCCAGCAGTGAGGGGGCCCCCTACGAGCAGTACTTC. Its protein is CASSEGAPYEQYF.

V is TRBV5-1 and J is TRBJ1-1; 9 nucleotides align to TRBD1. The length of the CDR3 is 14 residues. CDR1 and CDR2 from the germline V gene are SGHRS and YFSETQ. Trimming at V came to 5 bases and at J to 3 bases, leaving 5 bases not matched to a gene. CDR3 bases: TGCGCCAGCAGTTGGACAGGGGAGGACACTGAAGCTTTCTTT. It yields the protein CASSWTGEDTEAFF.

The rearrangement uses TRBV6-5 and TRBJ2-7; 7 bases agree with TRBD1. Germline lookup yields CDR1 MNHEY and CDR2 SVGAGI. V lost 0 bases and J lost 2; bases outside the gene matches: 4. The CDR3 is made up of 15 amino acids. CDR3 loop: CASSYSGQGAYEQYF. As DNA, the CDR3 is TGTGCCAGCAGTTACTCTGGGCAGGGGGCCTACGAGCAGTACTTC.

V gene TRBV7-9 combines with J gene TRBJ1-4; TRBD1 matches 7 bases. The V gene's germline CDR1 is SEHNR and CDR2 FQNEAQ (reference sequence). V was clipped by 6 bases and J by 6 bases; unmatched bases: 10. This CDR3 is built from 15 residues. The CDR3 reads CASSPRQGGDEKLFF. The CDR3 DNA reads as TGTGCCAGCAGTCCCCGACAGGGCGGGGATGAAAAACTGTTTTTT.

This clone is a singleton in its sample. CDR3 loop: CASSLLAATDTQYF. CDR3 coding DNA: TGTGCCAGCAGTCTACTAGCGGCCACAGATACGCAGTATTTT. The chain employs TRBV6-5 and TRBJ2-3, with TRBD2 matching 8 bases. V shed 5 bases, J shed 2 bases, and the junction held 3 bases outside the gene matches. The CDR3 is 14 amino acids. CDR1 and CDR2 from the germline V gene are MNHEY and SVGAGI.

In DNA, the CDR3 is TGTGCCAGCAGTGAAGGGGGACTGAGAAACACCGGGGAGCTGTTTTTT. Translation gives CASSEGGLRNTGELFF. V is TRBV6-4 and J is TRBJ2-2, with D possibly being TRBD1 or TRBD2 (6 bases each). The CDR3 length is 16 residues. Looked up from germline, CDR1 is MRHNA and CDR2 is SNTAGT. Trimming took 3 bases from V and 2 from J, leaving 13 bases between them.

The J gene is TRBJ1-1, the V gene TRBV6-6, with D perhaps matching TRBD1 (5 bases). The CDR3 spans 13 residues. Trimming removed 6 bases at V and 5 bases at J, with 13 bases between. The germline V gene has CDR1 MNHNY and CDR2 SVGAGI (reference sequence). The CDR3 nucleotides are TGTGCCAGCAGCCTACCTCAGGGTACTGAAGCTTTCTTT. Translation gives CASSLPQGTEAFF.

The chain couples TRBV7-9 to TRBJ2-1; D unclear. The CDR3 has 11 amino acids. The ends were cut back, 1 base at V and 6 bases at J, with 1 base in the middle. Per germline, CDR1 SEHNR and CDR2 FQNEAQ (reference sequence). CDR3 region: CASSLVNEQFF. The CDR3 DNA is TGTGCCAGCAGCTTAGTCAATGAGCAGTTCTTC. Filled out from reference TRBV7-9 and TRBJ2-1, the complete variable domain reads DTGVSQNPRHKITKRGQNVTFRCDPISEHNRLYWYRQTLGQGPEFLTYFQNEAQLEKSRLLSDRFSAERPKGSFSTLEIQRTEQGDSAMYLCASSLVNEQFFGPGTRLTVL.

V usage is TRBV11-2 and J usage is TRBJ2-2; D may correspond to TRBD1 or TRBD2 (6 bases each). Deletions cut 5 bases from V and 0 bases from J, with 13 bases between. CDR3 length: 16 amino acids. Germline values: CDR1 SGHAT, CDR2 FQNNGV. CDR3 protein: CASSPLRGANTGELFF. CDR3 sequence (DNA): TGTGCCAGCAGCCCCCTGAGGGGGGCGAACACCGGGGAGCTGTTTTTT.

This clone was observed a single time. The J gene is TRBJ2-3, the V gene TRBV7-2; D gene unclear. CDR3 size: 15 residues. Trimming took off 4 bases at V and 0 bases at J, with 11 bases between the two ends. Germline V gives CDR1 SGHTA, CDR2 FQGNSA. CDR3 in amino acids: CASSSLPSSTDTQYF. The CDR3 DNA is TGTGCCAGCAGCTCCCTCCCGTCTAGCACAGATACGCAGTATTTT.

The chain's CDR3 is CASTMTYTGELFF. CDR3 sequence (DNA): TGTGCCAGCACCATGACCTACACCGGGGAGCTGTTTTTT. This chain connects TRBV2 to TRBJ2-2; no definite D call. CDR1 and CDR2 (germline): SNHLY, FYNNEI. The CDR3 spans 13 residues. Between the trimmed V and J ends, which lost 7 bases and 3 bases, there was a span of 9 bases.

The chain employs TRBV5-1 and TRBJ2-1, with TRBD2 identical over 15 bases. The V gene end was trimmed by 4 bases and the J gene end by 0 bases; junction bases not matched to a gene: 8. The CDR3 length is 19 residues. In germline, CDR1 is SGHRS, CDR2 YFSETQ. The CDR3 is CASSHGLAGGPGSYNEQFF. Here the CDR3 DNA reads TGCGCCAGCAGCCATGGACTAGCGGGAGGGCCCGGCTCCTACAATGAGCAGTTCTTC.

This rearrangement joins TRBV9 to TRBJ1-4; perhaps TRBD1 as D (5 bases). The CDR3 sequence is 14 residues long. Germline CDR1 and CDR2: SGDLS and YYNGEE. With 4 bases removed from V and 8 bases from J, the gap between germline ends came to 15 bases. The CDR3 loop is CASSQWGSQEKLFF. The CDR3 DNA reads TGTGCCAGCAGCCAATGGGGCAGTCAGGAAAAACTGTTTTTT.

This sequence joins TRBV7-9 and TRBJ2-1; D is perhaps TRBD2 (6 bases). The CDR3 covers 16 residues. V was shortened by 1 base and J by 0 bases, with 10 bases between the two germline ends. Germline V gene lookup returns CDR1 SEHNR and CDR2 FQNEAQ (reference sequence). DNA for the CDR3: TGTGCCAGCAGCTTAGTGGGACTCGTCTCCTACAATGAGCAGTTCTTC. This codes for CASSLVGLVSYNEQFF.

V and J are TRBV5-4 and TRBJ2-7; TRBD2 is a possible D gene (7 bases). CDR1 and CDR2 from the germline V gene are SGHNT and YYREEE (reference sequence). V lost 5 bases to trimming and J lost 6 bases, with 18 bases between them. This CDR3 region has 14 residues. CDR3 protein: CASRLLAGAGEQYF. As DNA, the CDR3 is TGTGCCAGCAGGCTTCTCGCGGGGGCGGGCGAGCAGTACTTC.

V is TRBV6-2 or TRBV6-3 and J is TRBJ1-1; D may be TRBD1 (6 bases). Germline CDR1 is MNHEY and CDR2 is SVGEGT. The germline V and J ends were trimmed by 1 base and 5 bases, with 17 bases remaining between them. The CDR3 is 16 amino acids. The CDR3 is CASSYYSQGRETEAFF. DNA for the CDR3: TGTGCCAGCAGTTACTACTCACAGGGTAGGGAGACTGAAGCTTTCTTT.

CDR3 amino acids: CASSQTTGGRNQPQHF. In DNA, the CDR3 is TGTGCCAGCAGCCAAACGACAGGGGGTAGGAATCAGCCCCAGCATTTT. The J gene is TRBJ1-5, the V gene TRBV3-1 (or the pseudogene TRBV3-2); 9 positions agree with TRBD1. The CDR3 has 16 amino acids. Germline loops: CDR1 LGHDT, CDR2 YNNKEL (reference sequence). The V segment lost 2 bases and the J segment 4 bases; nucleotides outside the gene matches: 6.

This clone was seen just once. The chain carries TRBV28 and TRBJ2-7; 10 nucleotides align to TRBD2. Germline V gene lookup returns CDR1 MDHEN and CDR2 SYDVKM. This CDR3 spans 13 amino acids. V was clipped by 5 bases and J by 4 bases; unmatched bases: 2. The CDR3 nucleotides read TGTGCCAGCAGTCTAGCGGGAGTGTACGAGCAGTACTTC. Protein: CASSLAGVYEQYF.